Listed below are T cell receptor beta chains from one sample, sequenced in a study of blood T cell repertoires in COVID-19. Sequenced by immunoSEQ multiplex PCR; TCRdb stores in-frame clones only, minus some. This table has 200,000 to 250,000 clones, roughly four fifths appearing once. The sequenced sample was peripheral blood. The receptors here all came from a woman aged 80 or over with COVID-19, enrolled during active disease. The CDR3 runs from the conserved cysteine through the conserved F or W. A D gene is named only where the DNA matches it firmly. The size of a clone is reported for some rows only, either as once, few or many, or as a class for expanded clones.

D gene	clone size	J gene	V gene	CDR3 protein	CDR3 DNA
TRBD1	once	TRBJ1-6	TRBV27	CASSFWTGYSPLHF	TGTGCCAGCAGTTTCTGGACAGGGTATTCACCCCTCCACTTT
TRBD1	-	TRBJ1-4	TRBV5-1	CASSLAPTGGIEKLFF	TGCGCCAGCAGCTTGGCCCCGACAGGGGGTATTGAAAAACTGTTTTTT
-	-	TRBJ1-4	TRBV9	CASSAFLTTGEKLFF	TGTGCCAGCAGCGCTTTCTTAACGACGGGGGAAAAACTGTTTTTT
-	-	TRBJ1-1	TRBV27	CASSTNPRLGTEAFF	TGTGCCAGCAGTACGAACCCTAGGTTGGGCACTGAAGCTTTCTTT
-	-	TRBJ1-5	TRBV28	CAIQGYSNQPQHF	TGTGCCATACAGGGCTATAGCAATCAGCCCCAGCATTTT
TRBD1	-	TRBJ1-2	TRBV11-2	CASSLDRGGYGYTF	TGTGCCAGCAGCTTGGACAGGGGAGGATATGGCTACACCTTC
TRBD2	-	TRBJ2-1	TRBV7-9	CASSLAGLAGVDEQFF	TGTGCCAGCAGCTTAGCAGGACTAGCGGGTGTGGATGAGCAGTTCTTC
TRBD1	-	TRBJ2-2	TRBV11-3	CASSPGTVDTGELFF	TGTGCCAGCAGCCCCGGGACAGTCGACACCGGGGAGCTGTTTTTT
TRBD1	-	TRBJ1-6	TRBV3-1/TRBV3-2	CASSRPTGQGNSPLHF	TGTGCCAGCAGCCGACCAACCGGACAGGGAAATTCACCCCTCCACTTT
TRBD1	few	TRBJ1-6	TRBV7-6	CASSQDRRTYSYNSPLHF	TGTGCCAGCAGTCAGGACAGGAGAACCTACTCCTATAATTCACCCCTCCACTTT
-	-	TRBJ1-2	TRBV7-9	CASSLLRGAGYTF	TGTGCCAGCAGCTTACTCAGGGGCGCTGGCTACACCTTC
TRBD1	-	TRBJ1-4	TRBV6-6	CASRKNTTGVSF	TGTGCCAGCAGAAAAAATACCACAGGGGTCTCGTTT
-	once	TRBJ1-1	TRBV6-5	CASRETGVAEAFF	TGTGCCAGCAGGGAGACGGGGGTCGCTGAAGCTTTCTTT
-	-	TRBJ1-1	TRBV18	CASSPLSVKNTEAFF	TGTGCCAGCTCACCACTATCGGTGAAGAACACTGAAGCTTTCTTT
TRBD1	few	TRBJ2-7	TRBV6-5	CASQGQGGSYEQYF	TGTGCCAGCCAGGGACAGGGGGGGTCCTACGAGCAGTACTTC
-	-	TRBJ2-4	TRBV9	CASSPWQTKNIQYF	TGTGCCAGCAGCCCTTGGCAGACTAAAAACATTCAGTACTTC
-	few	TRBJ2-5	TRBV16	CASSQWEEETQYF	TGTGCCAGCAGCCAATGGGAGGAAGAGACCCAGTACTTC
TRBD1	-	TRBJ1-2	TRBV6-6	CASEGQGARGYTF	TGTGCCAGCGAGGGACAGGGGGCTAGGGGCTACACCTTC
-	-	TRBJ2-5	TRBV7-3	CASSLREGDGETQYF	TGTGCCAGCAGCTTAAGGGAGGGGGATGGAGAGACCCAGTACTTC
-	-	TRBJ2-5	TRBV7-7	CASSQDRQETQYF	TGTGCTAGCAGCCAGGACAGACAAGAGACCCAGTACTTC
TRBD1	few	TRBJ2-3	TRBV10-3	CAIRGQGGTDTQYF	TGTGCCATCAGGGGACAGGGAGGCACAGATACGCAGTATTTT
TRBD1	-	TRBJ1-5	TRBV6-5	CASRLGQGSNQPQHF	TGTGCCAGCAGACTAGGACAGGGTAGCAATCAGCCCCAGCATTTT
TRBD1	-	TRBJ1-1	TRBV5-4	CASSEGQVGTEAFF	TGTGCCAGCAGCGAGGGACAGGTGGGTACTGAAGCTTTCTTT
-	-	TRBJ2-5	TRBV10-3	CAIRSPETQYF	TGTGCCATCAGGAGCCCCGAGACCCAGTACTTC
-	-	TRBJ2-3	TRBV7-9	CASNPGGDTQYF	TGTGCCAGCAACCCTGGCGGGGATACGCAGTATTTT
-	-	TRBJ1-5	TRBV4-1	CASSQSSSAAQHF	TGCGCCAGCAGCCAATCTTCTTCGGCGGCCCAGCATTTT